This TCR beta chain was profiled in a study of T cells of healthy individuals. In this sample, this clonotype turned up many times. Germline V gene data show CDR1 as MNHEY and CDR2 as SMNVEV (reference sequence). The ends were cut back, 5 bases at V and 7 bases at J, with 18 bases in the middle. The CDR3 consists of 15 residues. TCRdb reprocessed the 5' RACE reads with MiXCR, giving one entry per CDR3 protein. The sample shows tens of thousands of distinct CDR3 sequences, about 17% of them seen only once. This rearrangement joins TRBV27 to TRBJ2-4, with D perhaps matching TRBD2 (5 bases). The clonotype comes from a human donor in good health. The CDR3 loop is CASSPAGIGGNIQYF. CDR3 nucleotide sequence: TGTGCCAGCAGTCCCGCCGGGATCGGCGGGAACATTCAGTACTTC.